The 16 T cell receptor beta chains presented below share a single source sample, sequenced in a study of cytomegalovirus exposure and HLA in healthy donors. With 60 Vbeta and 13 Jbeta primers, the PCR was carried out. Measured with immunoSEQ multiplex PCR; TCRdb has only the in-frame clones, and not every one. Of 50,000 to 70,000 clones in the sample, around 62% were seen once. Sequencing input: PBMCs. These TCRs come from a man aged 30-40 years in good health and CMV-seronegative.

The J gene is TRBJ1-6, the V gene TRBV5-1; D uncertain. V was trimmed by 0 bases and J by 8 bases, leaving 12 bases between them. The CDR3 totals 15 residues. The germline V gene has CDR1 SGHRS and CDR2 YFSETQ. The CDR3 sequence is CASSLGGHRDSPLHF. The CDR3 DNA sequence: TGCGCCAGCAGCTTGGGCGGTCATCGGGATTCACCCCTCCACTTT. The full variable domain, with the rest looked up from reference TRBV5-1 and TRBJ1-6, is KAGVTQTPRYLIKTRGQQVTLSCSPISGHRSVSWYQQTPGQGLQFLFEYFSETQRNKGNFPGRFSGRQFSNSRSEMNVSTLELGDSALYLCASSLGGHRDSPLHFGNGTRLTVT.

CDR3 bases: TGTGCCAGCAGCCGGACAGGGACGAACTATGGCTACACCTTC. Protein: CASSRTGTNYGYTF. The rearrangement links TRBV11-2 to TRBJ1-2; TRBD1 matches at 8 bases. Germline CDR1 SGHAT, CDR2 FQNNGV. The CDR3 has 14 residues. J gave up 2 bases and V 5 bases, and 4 bases lay outside the gene matches.

This clone came up once. Here the CDR3 DNA reads TGTGCCAGCAGTGCCCTGGGGCAGGGGATAGATAATTCACCCCTCCACTTT. Translation gives CASSALGQGIDNSPLHF. The genes are TRBV28 and TRBJ1-6, with D perhaps matching TRBD1 (6 bases). CDR1 is MDHEN and CDR2 is SYDVKM in the germline V gene. V lost 5 bases and J 5 bases, leaving 19 bases between the germline ends. This CDR3 has 17 residues.

The rearrangement uses TRBV29-1 and TRBJ1-6; D gene ambiguous. Per the germline V gene, CDR1 is SQVTM and CDR2 is ANQGSEA. The germline V and J ends were trimmed by 6 bases and 13 bases, with 19 bases remaining between them. This CDR3 has 13 amino acids. This CDR3 is CSVQEGTGAPLHF. CDR3 DNA sequence: TGCAGCGTCCAAGAGGGCACTGGCGCGCCCCTCCACTTT.

The rearrangement links TRBV4-1 to TRBJ1-6; D unresolved. The CDR3 covers 13 residues. V was clipped by 6 bases and J by 9 bases, with 12 bases between them. In germline, CDR1 is MGHRA, CDR2 YSYEKL. This chain's CDR3 is CASRTPGGSPLHF. CDR3 nucleotides: TGCGCCAGCAGAACCCCCGGAGGTTCACCCCTCCACTTT.

This chain joins TRBV6-1 and TRBJ1-6, with 8 bases lining up with TRBD1. The CDR3 runs to 16 residues. CDR1 MNHNS and CDR2 SASEGT come from the germline V gene. V dropped 3 bases and J dropped 14; count of bases not matched to a gene: 15. The CDR3 coding sequence is TGTGCCAGCAGTGAGGCGGGACAGGTCACTTTTAATACCCTCCACTTT. Its translation: CASSEAGQVTFNTLHF.

V usage is TRBV2 and J usage is TRBJ1-5; no clear D. The CDR3 is made up of 14 amino acids. The germline CDR1 and CDR2 sequences are SNHLY and FYNNEI. V was clipped by 3 bases and J by 0 bases, with 6 bases between them. CDR3 residues: CASSELYSNQPQHF. DNA of the CDR3: TGTGCCAGCAGTGAGTTGTATAGCAATCAGCCCCAGCATTTT.

This chain connects TRBV9 to TRBJ1-2; D perhaps matches TRBD1 (5 bases). V shed 4 bases and J shed 8 bases, with 27 bases lying between them. The CDR3 sequence is 17 residues long. From germline, CDR1 is SGDLS and CDR2 YYNGEE. The CDR3 reads CASSPANLGEGVEGYTF. CDR3 sequence (DNA): TGTGCCAGCAGCCCTGCCAATCTGGGCGAAGGGGTAGAAGGCTACACCTTC.

The sample holds a few counts of this clone. This chain connects TRBV10-2 to TRBJ1-5; D gene unclear. The CDR3 loop spans 15 amino acids. Germline loops: CDR1 WSHSY, CDR2 SAAADI. Trimming stripped 3 bases from V and 3 bases from J, with 12 bases between. CDR3 protein: CASSDAIYNNQPQHF. In DNA, the CDR3 is TGCGCCAGCAGTGATGCCATTTACAACAATCAGCCCCAGCATTTT.

The rearrangement links TRBV9 to TRBJ2-5, with a tentative D call TRBD2 (5 bases). The DNA matches TRBJ2-7 better at its end, which makes the J call doubtful. CDR3 length: 14 amino acids. Germline V gene data show CDR1 as SGDLS and CDR2 as YYNGEE. Written as DNA, the CDR3 is TGTGCCAGCAGCGTAGGAGGGAAGGGCTACGAGCAGTACTTC. Translating it yields CASSVGGKGYEQYF.

This chain connects TRBV2 to TRBJ1-5; TRBD1 matches 7 bases. The CDR3 is 16 residues long. V was clipped by 2 bases and J by 5 bases; unmatched bases: 9. CDR1 is SNHLY, CDR2 FYNNEI, per germline. CDR3 residues: CASSESQGGSYQPQHF. CDR3 bases: TGTGCCAGCAGTGAAAGTCAGGGGGGCTCCTATCAGCCCCAGCATTTT.

V gene TRBV7-6 combines with J gene TRBJ2-1; 10 bases map to TRBD2. Germline V CDR1 and CDR2: SGHVS, FNYEAQ. The ends lost 4 bases at V and 8 bases at J; junction bases unmatched: 8. The CDR3 is 15 amino acids. This chain's CDR3 is CASSWVAGGLDEQFF. CDR3 nucleotides: TGTGCCAGCAGCTGGGTAGCGGGGGGTCTGGATGAGCAGTTCTTC.

This chain uses TRBV30 with TRBJ2-2; perhaps TRBD1 as D (6 bases). Germline CDR1 and CDR2: GTSNPN and SVGIG (reference sequence). The CDR3 totals 13 residues. The V and J ends lost 6 bases and 7 bases respectively, with 15 bases between them. The CDR3 is CACRTGPGGELFF. In DNA form, the CDR3 reads TGTGCCTGCCGTACAGGGCCGGGCGGGGAGCTGTTTTTT.

For the CDR3, the DNA is TGTGCCAGCAGTATTAGACAGGGCACTAATGAAAAACTGTTTTTT. Translated: CASSIRQGTNEKLFF. The chain joins TRBV2 to TRBJ1-4; 7 bases line up with TRBD1. V shed 5 bases and J 2 bases; nucleotides not matched to a gene: 5. CDR1 and CDR2 from the germline V gene are SNHLY and FYNNEI. This CDR3 is 15 amino acids long.

The CDR3 here is CASSEGLAGPGGHPSNQPQHF. As DNA, the CDR3 is TGTGCCAGCAGTGAAGGCCTAGCAGGTCCGGGGGGGCACCCAAGCAATCAGCCCCAGCATTTT. The chain combines TRBV6-1 with TRBJ1-5; D might be TRBD1 (6 bases). V was clipped by 1 base and J by 1 base, with 26 bases between them. In germline, CDR1 is MNHNS, CDR2 SASEGT. CDR3 length: 21 residues.

The chain joins TRBV4-2 to TRBJ2-7; TRBD2 aligns across 8 bases. This CDR3 is built from 16 residues. V lost 1 base, J lost 1 base, and 6 bases stayed unmatched. The germline V gene has CDR1 LGHNA and CDR2 YNFKEQ. As DNA, the CDR3 is TGTGCCAGCAGCCAAGGAGTAACTAGCGGTTCCTACGAGCAGTACTTC. Amino acids: CASSQGVTSGSYEQYF.